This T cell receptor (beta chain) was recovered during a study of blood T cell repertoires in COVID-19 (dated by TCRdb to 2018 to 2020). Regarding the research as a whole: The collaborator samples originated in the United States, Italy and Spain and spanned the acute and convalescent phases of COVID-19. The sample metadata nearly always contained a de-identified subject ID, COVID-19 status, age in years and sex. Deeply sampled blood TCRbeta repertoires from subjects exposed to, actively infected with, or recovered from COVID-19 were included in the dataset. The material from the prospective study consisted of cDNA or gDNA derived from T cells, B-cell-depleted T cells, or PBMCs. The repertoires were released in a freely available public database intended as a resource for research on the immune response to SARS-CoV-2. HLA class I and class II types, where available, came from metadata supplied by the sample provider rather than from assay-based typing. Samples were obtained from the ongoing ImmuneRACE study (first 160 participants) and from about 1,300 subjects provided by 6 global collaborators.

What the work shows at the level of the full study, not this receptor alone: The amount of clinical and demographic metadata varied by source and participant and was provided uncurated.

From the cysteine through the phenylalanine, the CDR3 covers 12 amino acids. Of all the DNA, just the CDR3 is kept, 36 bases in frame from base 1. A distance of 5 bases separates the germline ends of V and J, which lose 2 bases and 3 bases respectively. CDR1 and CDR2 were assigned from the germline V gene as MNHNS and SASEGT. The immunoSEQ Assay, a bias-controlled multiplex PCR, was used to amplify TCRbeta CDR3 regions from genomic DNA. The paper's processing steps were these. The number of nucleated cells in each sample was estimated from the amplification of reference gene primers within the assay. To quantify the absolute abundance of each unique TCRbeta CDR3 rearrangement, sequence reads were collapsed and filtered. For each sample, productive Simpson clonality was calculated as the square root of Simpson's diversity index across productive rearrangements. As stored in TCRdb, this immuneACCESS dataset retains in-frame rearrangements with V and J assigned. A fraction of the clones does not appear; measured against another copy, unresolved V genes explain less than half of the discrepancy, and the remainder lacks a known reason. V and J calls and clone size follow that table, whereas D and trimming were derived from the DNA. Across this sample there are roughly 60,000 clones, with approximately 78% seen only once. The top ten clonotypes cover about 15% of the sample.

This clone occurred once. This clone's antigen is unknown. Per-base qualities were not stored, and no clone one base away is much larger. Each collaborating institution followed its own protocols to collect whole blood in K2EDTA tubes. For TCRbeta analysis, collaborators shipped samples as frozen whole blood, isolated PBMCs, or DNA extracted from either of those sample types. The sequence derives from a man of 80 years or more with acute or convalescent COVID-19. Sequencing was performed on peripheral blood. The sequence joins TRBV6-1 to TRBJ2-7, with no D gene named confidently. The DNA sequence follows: TGTGCCAGCAGTGAAACATACTACGAGCAGTACTTC. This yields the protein CASSETYYEQYF.